These 8 T cell receptor beta chains were all obtained from the same sample, sequenced in a study of cytomegalovirus exposure and HLA in healthy donors. 13 Jbeta primers and 60 Vbeta primers were used for the PCR. Profiling relied on immunoSEQ multiplex PCR, and the TCRdb table lists in-frame clones only, not all of them. The data show about 160,000 clones, around nine tenths seen once. Sequencing was performed on PBMCs. The origin of the receptors is a young woman in good health and CMV-seronegative.

This clone appeared once. The rearrangement links TRBV7-9 to TRBJ2-3; 9 bases are shared with TRBD2. Unmatched junction bases numbered 5, after V lost 6 bases and J lost 7 bases. Germline loops: CDR1 SEHNR, CDR2 FQNEAQ (reference sequence). This CDR3 is 13 amino acids long. The CDR3 reads CASRAGGANTQYF. CDR3 sequence (DNA): TGTGCCAGCAGAGCGGGGGGCGCAAATACGCAGTATTTT.

The chain couples TRBV5-8 to TRBJ2-1; 7 nucleotides line up with TRBD2. Germline lookup yields CDR1 SGHTS and CDR2 YDEGEE. The length of the CDR3 is 15 residues. Trimming removed 4 bases from V and 6 bases from J; junction bases left unmatched: 10. The CDR3 here is CASSPTAGEGNEQFF. As DNA, the CDR3 is TGTGCCAGCAGCCCGACGGCGGGAGAAGGCAATGAGCAGTTCTTC.

The rearrangement joins TRBV4-1 to TRBJ1-6; tentative D call: TRBD1 (5 bases). This CDR3 has 15 residues. Trimming removed 0 bases at V and 10 bases at J, with 13 bases between. Germline values: CDR1 MGHRA, CDR2 YSYEKL. The CDR3 spells CASSQEQVRVSPLHF. The CDR3, as DNA: TGCGCCAGCAGCCAAGAACAGGTCAGGGTATCACCCCTCCACTTT.

The V call is TRBV7-2, the J call TRBJ2-7; D remains unclear. V lost 2 bases and J lost 2, with 13 bases in between. CDR3 length: 15 residues. From germline, CDR1 is SGHTA and CDR2 FQGNSA. In DNA form, the CDR3 reads TGTGCCAGCAGCTTAATGGTACAGCCAGCCTACGAGCAGTACTTC. Protein: CASSLMVQPAYEQYF.

This sequence joins TRBV2 and TRBJ2-1, with D uncertain. V lost 1 base, J lost 9 bases, and 7 bases lay in between. The V gene's germline CDR1 is SNHLY and CDR2 FYNNEI. This CDR3 spans 12 amino acids. DNA for the CDR3: TGTGCCAGCAGTGAAGGTCTACCTGAGCAGTTCTTC. Encoded protein: CASSEGLPEQFF.

The chain has TRBV7-3 and TRBJ2-1, with 11 positions matching TRBD2. The CDR3 spans 15 residues. Germline V gene sequence: CDR1 SGHTA, CDR2 FQGTGA. The trim removed 1 base at V and 5 bases at J, leaving 1 base unmatched. CDR3 in DNA: TGTGCCAGCAGCTTAATAGCGGGAGGGGACAATGAGCAGTTCTTC. Its protein is CASSLIAGGDNEQFF.

In the case of this clone: Its ends do not fully match the called genes, so a read error is possible. The chain has TRBV28 and TRBJ2-7; 11 nucleotides line up with TRBD2. The CDR3 is made up of 13 amino acids. The V gene's germline CDR1 is MDHEN and CDR2 SYDVKM. CDR3 sequence reads: CASSLRPGLAEIF. The CDR3 bases are TGTGCCAGCAGTCTCCGACCGGGACTAGCGGAGATATTC. Full variable domain (rest looked up from reference TRBV28 and TRBJ2-7): DVKVTQSSRYLVKRTGEKVFLECVQDMDHENMFWYRQDPGLGLRLIYFSYDVKMKEKGDIPEGYSVSREKKERFSLILESASTNQTSMYLCASSLRPGLAEIFGPGTRLTVT.

The chain employs TRBV5-1 and TRBJ1-1; 8 positions agree with TRBD1. The germline V gene has CDR1 SGHRS and CDR2 YFSETQ. The junction had 7 bases not matched to a gene; V was cut back by 4 bases and J by 5 bases. The CDR3 is 14 amino acids. CDR3 region: CASSHGQGRTEAFF. Written as DNA, the CDR3 is TGCGCCAGCAGCCATGGACAGGGTAGGACTGAAGCTTTCTTT.